Each of the 12 T cell receptor beta chains below was sequenced from the same sample in a study of regulatory T cells in long-lasting Graves disease. The time point is: newly diagnosed GD, antithyroid drugs for less than 3 months. PBMC-extracted RNA yielded the TCR library. Relying on iRepertoire HTBI primers and Arm-PCR of CDR3 regions, the team built TCR beta libraries. One entry per CDR3 protein, called by TCRdb with MiXCR from the multiplex PCR reads. The sample has around 420,000 distinct CDR3 sequences, approximately 16% seen once. These data are also associated with another study on T cells in Graves' hyperthyroidism and ophthalmopathy.

The starting material was peripheral blood mononuclear cells (PBMCs), obtained at new diagnosis, from a patient treated with antithyroid drugs. The receptor set was obtained from a woman in her 40s with Graves disease.

This clonotype was seen a handful of times. The chain couples TRBV6-9 to TRBJ2-2, with 10 bases fitting TRBD2. V trimming: 3 bases; J trimming: 7 bases; junction bases outside the gene matches: 5. Germline lookup yields CDR1 MNHGY and CDR2 SVAAGI. This CDR3 has 15 residues. CDR3 nucleotides: TGTGCCAGCAGTTACTCTAGCGGGAGCTTCGGGGAGCTGTTTTTT. As protein: CASSYSSGSFGELFF.

This rearrangement joins TRBV15 to TRBJ2-1; D unclear. V lost 0 bases to trimming and J lost 7 bases, with 7 bases between them. CDR3 length: 13 residues. CDR1 LNHNV and CDR2 YYDKDF come from the germline V gene (reference sequence). CDR3 amino acids: CATSRDAANEQFF. The CDR3 DNA is TGTGCCACCAGCAGAGATGCAGCTAATGAGCAGTTCTTC.

At least ten counts were recorded for this clonotype. This chain uses TRBV11-2 with TRBJ1-1; maybe TRBD1 (6 bases). V gave up 3 bases and J gave up 1 base, with 12 bases separating them. The germline V gene encodes CDR1 SGHAT and CDR2 FQNNGV. The CDR3 is made up of 15 amino acids. DNA of the CDR3: TGTGCCAGCAGCTTCCAGGGGCGGGGGAACACTGAAGCTTTCTTT. It specifies CASSFQGRGNTEAFF.

There are many counts of this clonotype. The chain joins TRBV7-2 to TRBJ2-3; possible D gene TRBD2, 5 bases. The CDR3 totals 14 residues. Germline V CDR1 and CDR2: SGHTA, FQGNSA. The V gene lost 5 bases and the J gene lost 4 bases, with 13 bases spanning the gap. CDR3 residues: CASSRTGIPDTQYF. As DNA, the CDR3 is TGTGCCAGCAGCCGGACCGGGATCCCAGATACGCAGTATTTT. Supplemented by reference TRBV7-2 and TRBJ2-3, the full variable domain reads GAGVSQSPSNKVTEKGKDVELRCDPISGHTALYWYRQSLGQGLEFLIYFQGNSAPDKSGLPSDRFSAERTGGSVSTLTIQRTQQEDSAVYLCASSRTGIPDTQYFGPGTRLTVL.

V usage is TRBV10-2 and J usage is TRBJ1-2; unclear D gene. V lost 2 bases and J 2 bases, leaving 9 bases between the germline ends. Germline V lookup: CDR1 WSHSY, CDR2 SAAADI. The CDR3 has 14 amino acids. In nucleotides, the CDR3 is TGCGCCAGCAGTGAGAACAGTAAGAACTATGGCTACACCTTC. Translation gives CASSENSKNYGYTF.

This clonotype was counted at least ten times. The chain combines TRBV12-3 or TRBV12-4 with TRBJ2-1; possible D gene TRBD2, 6 bases. The length of the CDR3 is 13 residues. Deletions cut 3 bases from V and 8 bases from J, with 11 bases between. DNA of the CDR3: TGTGCCAGCAGTTTTGGGAGGTACGATGAGCAGTTCTTC. Translation gives CASSFGRYDEQFF.

This clonotype was seen many times. This chain uses TRBV2 with TRBJ2-1, with D hard to call. The V and J ends lost 0 bases and 6 bases respectively, with 18 bases between them. CDR1 is SNHLY, CDR2 FYNNEI, per germline. The CDR3 extends over 17 amino acids. The CDR3 reads CASSEAQSSLLGNEQFF. Written as DNA, the CDR3 is TGTGCCAGCAGTGAAGCCCAATCGTCCCTTCTAGGCAATGAGCAGTTCTTC.

In its sample, this clonotype was seen a few times. This chain connects TRBV14 to TRBJ2-7; possibly TRBD2 for D (6 bases). CDR1 SGHDN and CDR2 FVKESK come from the germline V gene. V was pared by 1 base and J by 5 bases, with 15 bases between. The CDR3 loop spans 15 amino acids. CDR3 bases: TGTGCCAGCAGCCAAGGACGGAGCTGGGGGGACGAGCAGTACTTC. It is translated as CASSQGRSWGDEQYF.

This clonotype occurred many times. The chain's CDR3 is CSARDPVWDRGPNIQYF. In nucleotides, the CDR3 is TGCAGTGCTAGAGATCCTGTTTGGGACAGGGGGCCAAACATTCAGTACTTC. The chain uses TRBV20-1 and TRBJ2-4, with TRBD1 identical over 12 bases. The CDR3 is 17 residues long. V lost 0 bases and J lost 6; bases outside the gene matches: 9. Germline values: CDR1 DFQATT, CDR2 SNEGSKA (reference sequence).

In regard to this clonotype: Just one base apart from a much larger clone, this may be a read error. V is TRBV2 and J is TRBJ1-5, with a weak D call TRBD1 (6 bases). CDR1 is SNHLY and CDR2 is FYNNEI in the germline V gene. The CDR3 consists of 15 residues. CDR3 region: CASSDRGGRNRPQHF. In nucleotides, the CDR3 is TGTGCCAGCAGTGATAGAGGGGGAAGGAATCGGCCCCAGCATTTT.

This clonotype occurred many times. V usage is TRBV19 and J usage is TRBJ2-7, with TRBD2 identical over 11 bases. CDR3 length: 14 residues. Germline V gene lookup returns CDR1 LNHDA and CDR2 SQIVND (reference sequence). The V gene end was trimmed by 9 bases and the J gene end by 2 bases; junction bases not matched to a gene: 6. CDR3 DNA sequence: TGTGCCAGCAAGACTAGCGGGACTACCTACGAGCAGTACTTC. Translation: CASKTSGTTYEQYF.

At least ten counts were recorded for this clonotype. The chain has TRBV28 and TRBJ1-1; D is unresolved. Germline CDR1 MDHEN, CDR2 SYDVKM. CDR3 length equals 17 residues. Trimming cost V 3 bases and J 12 bases, with 29 bases left between them. Here the CDR3 reads CASSFAKGGTEPYEPFF. The CDR3 bases are TGTGCCAGCAGTTTCGCCAAGGGTGGTACGGAACCGTACGAGCCTTTCTTT.